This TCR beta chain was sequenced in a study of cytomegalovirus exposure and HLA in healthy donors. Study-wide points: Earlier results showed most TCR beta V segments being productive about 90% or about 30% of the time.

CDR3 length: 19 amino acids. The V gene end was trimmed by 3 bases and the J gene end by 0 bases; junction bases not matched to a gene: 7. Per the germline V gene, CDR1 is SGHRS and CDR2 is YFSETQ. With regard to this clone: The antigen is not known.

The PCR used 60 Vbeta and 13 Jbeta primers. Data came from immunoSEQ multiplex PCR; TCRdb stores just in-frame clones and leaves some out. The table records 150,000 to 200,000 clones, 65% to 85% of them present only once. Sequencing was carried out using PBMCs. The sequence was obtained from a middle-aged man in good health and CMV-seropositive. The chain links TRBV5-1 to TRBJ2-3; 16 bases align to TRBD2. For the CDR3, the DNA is TGCGCCAGCAGCTCGGGACTAGCGGGAGGGTCCCCTAGCACAGATACGCAGTATTTT. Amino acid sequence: CASSSGLAGGSPSTDTQYF. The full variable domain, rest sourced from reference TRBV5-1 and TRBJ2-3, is KAGVTQTPRYLIKTRGQQVTLSCSPISGHRSVSWYQQTPGQGLQFLFEYFSETQRNKGNFPGRFSGRQFSNSRSEMNVSTLELGDSALYLCASSSGLAGGSPSTDTQYFGPGTRLTVL.